A single sample gave rise to the 25 T cell receptor beta chains below, sequenced in a study of T-cell memory formation after mild COVID-19 (dated by TCRdb to the early 2020s). Library generation was performed with 5' RACE. The sequencer was an Illumina NovaSeq 6000. The public sequencing data were trimmed at Q25 with fastp and processed into clonotypes with MiXCR by TCRdb, which kept only in-frame beta chains. Each record represents a unique CDR3 protein, reported with the most common genes and DNA among its rows. The sample has 350,000 to 500,000 distinct CDR3 sequences on record, roughly a quarter of them singletons. Around 13% of the sample rests with the top ten. Source material: PBMCs or a T cell subset sorted from them (not recorded which). These receptors all come from an adult woman who had mild COVID-19 (a few samples of this study predate the infection). The sample titles of this study are shuffled in the database, so cell type and time point are left out; the donor was told from shared clones.

This clonotype was seen ten or more times. The V call is TRBV4-2, the J call TRBJ2-7, with D unresolved. This CDR3 spans 13 amino acids. In germline, CDR1 is LGHNA, CDR2 YNFKEQ. Trimming removed 8 bases from V and 0 bases from J, with 11 bases in between. The CDR3 reads CASHDSSSYEQYF. CDR3 DNA: TGTGCCAGCCATGACTCCAGCTCCTACGAGCAGTACTTC.

This clonotype has more than one count but fewer than ten. The chain couples TRBV2 to TRBJ2-5; 7 positions match TRBD1. Germline-derived CDR1 and CDR2 are SNHLY and FYNNEI. This CDR3 comprises 14 residues. Trimming cost V 8 bases and J 1 base; bases outside gene matches: 7. Here the CDR3 DNA reads TGTGCCAGCCGCCCTGGACAGGCCCAAGAGACCCAGTACTTC. Translating gives CASRPGQAQETQYF.

The chain has TRBV7-8 and TRBJ2-1; D unresolved. The CDR3 runs 17 residues. V shed 5 bases and J shed 9 bases, with 26 bases lying between them. Germline V gene sequence: CDR1 SGHVS, CDR2 FQNEAQ. The CDR3 DNA reads as TGTGCCAGCAGCCTTAAACACACACAGTACCAGATTCCTGAGCAGTTCTTC. It specifies CASSLKHTQYQIPEQFF.

This clonotype was detected only a few times. The chain has TRBV5-1 and TRBJ1-1; D is unresolved. V gave up 5 bases and J gave up 1 base, with 9 bases separating them. The CDR3 loop spans 13 amino acids. The germline gives CDR1 SGHRS, CDR2 YFSETQ. The CDR3 loop reads CASRVTENTEAFF. The DNA for the CDR3 is TGCGCCAGCAGAGTGACGGAGAACACTGAAGCTTTCTTT.

In this sample, this clonotype turned up a few times. This chain connects TRBV7-9 to TRBJ1-5; TRBD1 aligns across 7 bases. From germline, CDR1 is SEHNR and CDR2 FQNEAQ (reference sequence). The CDR3 spans 15 residues. Germline trimming cut 6 bases from V and 0 bases from J; bases unmatched to any gene: 5. The CDR3 sequence: CASSQQGYSNQPQHF. The CDR3 bases are TGTGCCAGCAGTCAACAGGGGTATAGCAATCAGCCCCAGCATTTT.

The J gene is TRBJ2-5, the V gene TRBV5-6, with 9 bases identical to TRBD1. The CDR3 has 14 residues. Germline CDR1 is SGHDT and CDR2 is YYEEEE. The V segment lost 2 bases and the J segment 3 bases; nucleotides outside the gene matches: 2. Written as DNA, the CDR3 is TGTGCCAGCAGCTTTGGGACAGGGAAAGAGACCCAGTACTTC. This sequence encodes CASSFGTGKETQYF.

The rearrangement links TRBV7-9 to TRBJ2-3, with D perhaps TRBD2 (6 bases). The germline gives CDR1 SEHNR, CDR2 FQNEAQ (reference sequence). V shed 3 bases and J shed 6 bases, with 16 bases lying between them. This CDR3 comprises 15 residues. In DNA form, the CDR3 reads TGTGCCAGCAGCTTGGCCGGGGGAGTAATGGATACGCAGTATTTT. Translation gives CASSLAGGVMDTQYF. The full variable domain, completed using reference TRBV7-9 and TRBJ2-3, is DTGVSQNPRHKITKRGQNVTFRCDPISEHNRLYWYRQTLGQGPEFLTYFQNEAQLEKSRLLSDRFSAERPKGSFSTLEIQRTEQGDSAMYLCASSLAGGVMDTQYFGPGTRLTVL.

This clonotype was recorded only once. The V gene is TRBV5-5, the J gene TRBJ1-1; D uncertain. Germline V CDR1 and CDR2: SGHKS, YYEKEE (reference sequence). The V end lost 3 bases, the J end lost 7 bases, and 7 bases lay between the germline ends. CDR3 length: 11 residues. The CDR3 DNA is TGTGCCAGCAGCTATGAAATTGAAGCTTTCTTT. It translates to CASSYEIEAFF.

This clonotype was counted a few times. The genes are TRBV12-3 or TRBV12-4 and TRBJ1-5, with 10 bases fitting TRBD1. V trimming: 1 base; J trimming: 1 base; junction bases outside the gene matches: 1. This CDR3 spans 16 amino acids. DNA of the CDR3: TGTGCCAGCAGTTTAGGACAGGGGGCGAGCAATCAGCCCCAGCATTTT. This codes for CASSLGQGASNQPQHF.

The chain uses TRBV11-3 and TRBJ2-5; 8 bases fit TRBD1. The CDR3 has 15 residues. V shed 4 bases, J shed 5 bases, and the junction held 9 bases outside the gene matches. In germline, CDR1 is SGHNT, CDR2 YENEEA. Written as DNA, the CDR3 is TGTGCCAGCAGCTCAGGGGGCGTAATGGGGGAGACCCAGTACTTC. As protein: CASSSGGVMGETQYF. Drawing the rest from reference TRBV11-3 and TRBJ2-5, the complete variable domain is EAGVVQSPRYKIIEKKQPVAFWCNPISGHNTLYWYLQNLGQGPELLIRYENEEAVDDSQLPKDRFSAERLKGVDSTLKIQPAELGDSAVYLCASSSGGVMGETQYFGPGTRLLVL.

This clonotype was counted only a few times. This chain links TRBV5-1 with TRBJ1-5; the D gene is possibly TRBD1 (6 bases). V gave up 0 bases and J gave up 7 bases, with 14 bases separating them. CDR3 length: 15 residues. The V gene's germline CDR1 is SGHRS and CDR2 YFSETQ. DNA for the CDR3: TGCGCCAGCAGCTTGGATCAGGGGATGGGGCAGCCCCAGCATTTT. It is translated as CASSLDQGMGQPQHF.

This clonotype was counted between two and nine times. The chain couples TRBV15 to TRBJ2-3; tentative D call: TRBD1 (7 bases). The V end lost 5 bases, the J end lost 0 bases, and 12 bases lay between the germline ends. Germline assignment: CDR1 LNHNV and CDR2 YYDKDF (reference sequence). The CDR3 loop spans 15 amino acids. This CDR3 reads CATSRGDSSTDTQYF. For the CDR3, the DNA is TGTGCCACCAGCCGCGGGGACAGCAGCACAGATACGCAGTATTTT.

This chain joins TRBV5-1 and TRBJ1-4; unclear D gene. This CDR3 has 17 residues. Trimming pared 7 bases from V and 7 bases from J, leaving 26 bases between. Germline CDR1 is SGHRS and CDR2 is YFSETQ. CDR3 in amino acids: CASAPGSSRDGGEKLFF. CDR3 in DNA: TGCGCCAGCGCCCCGGGGTCCAGTAGGGATGGCGGTGAAAAACTGTTTTTT.

The CDR3 reads CASSLAGGGGYTF. The CDR3, as DNA: TGTGCCAGCAGCTTGGCAGGGGGCGGTGGCTACACCTTC. V gene TRBV5-6 combines with J gene TRBJ1-2; 8 bases map to TRBD1. Germline loops: CDR1 SGHDT, CDR2 YYEEEE. V dropped 0 bases and J dropped 7; count of bases not matched to a gene: 2. The CDR3 runs 13 residues.

The sample holds a few counts of this clonotype. The rearrangement uses TRBV4-1 and TRBJ1-1; the D is unclear. From germline, CDR1 is MGHRA and CDR2 YSYEKL. V lost 1 base and J lost 8, with 14 bases in between. The CDR3 extends over 14 amino acids. The CDR3 bases are TGCGCCAGCAGCCAAGGTGGGGTGGGGATCGAAGCTTTCTTT. It codes for CASSQGGVGIEAFF.

The genes are TRBV7-6 and TRBJ1-3; no firm D call. CDR3 length: 13 amino acids. The V gene lost 5 bases and the J gene lost 4 bases, with 9 bases spanning the gap. Germline CDR1 is SGHVS and CDR2 is FNYEAQ. DNA for the CDR3: TGTGCCAGCAGCCCGTCCCCCGGAAACACCATATATTTT. Protein sequence: CASSPSPGNTIYF.

The chain links TRBV12-3 or TRBV12-4 to TRBJ2-5; 13 bases are shared with TRBD2. With 6 bases clipped from V and 3 bases from J, the junction kept 10 bases outside the gene matches. This CDR3 is built from 17 residues. The CDR3 loop is CASSLERLAGGKETQYF. CDR3 sequence (DNA): TGTGCCAGCAGCCTAGAACGACTAGCGGGGGGTAAAGAGACCCAGTACTTC.

This clonotype was counted at least ten times. The chain has TRBV29-1 and TRBJ2-3; possibly TRBD1 or TRBD2 for D (5 bases each). Trimming left V 7 bases short and J 0 bases short, with 14 bases between. The CDR3 is made up of 14 amino acids. The germline V gene has CDR1 SQVTM and CDR2 ANQGSEA. The CDR3 spells CSGKDGASTDTQYF. CDR3 in DNA: TGCAGCGGGAAAGACGGGGCCAGCACAGATACGCAGTATTTT.

The rearrangement links TRBV29-1 to TRBJ1-4; possible D gene TRBD1, 5 bases. Germline V gene data show CDR1 as SQVTM and CDR2 as ANQGSEA. The V and J ends lost 6 bases and 3 bases respectively, with 14 bases between them. This CDR3 is built from 14 residues. The CDR3 DNA is TGCAGCGTGGCGTCGGGGGTGGCTAATGAAAAACTGTTTTTT. Protein product: CSVASGVANEKLFF.

This clonotype came up many times. The chain couples TRBV15 to TRBJ2-1, with D unresolved. The CDR3 consists of 12 residues. V lost 0 bases, J lost 13 bases, and 10 bases lay in between. CDR1 LNHNV and CDR2 YYDKDF come from the germline V gene (reference sequence). This CDR3 reads CATSRELWLQFF. In DNA form, the CDR3 reads TGTGCCACCAGCAGAGAACTATGGTTACAGTTCTTC.

The gene calls are TRBV9 and TRBJ1-5; D gene unclear. Germline CDR1 is SGDLS and CDR2 is YYNGEE. Trimming stripped 2 bases from V and 1 base from J, with 10 bases between. This CDR3 comprises 15 residues. This CDR3 is CASSVGSLSNQPQHF. CDR3 bases: TGTGCCAGCAGCGTGGGCAGCCTGAGCAATCAGCCCCAGCATTTT.

This sequence joins TRBV29-1 and TRBJ2-1; D may be TRBD2 (6 bases). CDR1 and CDR2 (germline): SQVTM, ANQGSEA. There are 14 residues in the CDR3. The V gene lost 2 bases and the J gene lost 2 bases, with 10 bases spanning the gap. This chain's CDR3 is CSVERTTPYNEQFF. The CDR3 DNA reads as TGCAGCGTTGAAAGGACTACCCCCTACAATGAGCAGTTCTTC.

The rearrangement uses TRBV20-1 and TRBJ2-1; 13 bases line up with TRBD2. CDR3 size: 15 residues. Germline V gene data show CDR1 as DFQATT and CDR2 as SNEGSKA (reference sequence). J gave up 7 bases and V 0 bases, and 3 bases lay outside the gene matches. CDR3 DNA sequence: TGCAGTGCTAGAGATTGGGGACTAGCGGGAAATGAGCAGTTCTTC. Its protein product is CSARDWGLAGNEQFF.

The V gene is TRBV7-6, the J gene TRBJ2-3, with 12 nucleotides matching TRBD2. The CDR3 covers 16 residues. Per the germline V gene, CDR1 is SGHVS and CDR2 is FNYEAQ. V was clipped by 2 bases and J by 4 bases; unmatched bases: 4. This chain's CDR3 is CASSLRLAGGADTQYF. As DNA, the CDR3 is TGTGCCAGCAGCTTAAGGCTAGCGGGAGGGGCAGATACGCAGTATTTT.

This clonotype was detected only once. The rearrangement links TRBV24-1 to TRBJ2-2; TRBD2 agrees at 14 bases. J lost 1 base, V lost 3 bases, and 6 bases had no gene match. The germline CDR1 and CDR2 sequences are KGHDR and SFDVKD. The CDR3 is 19 residues long. The CDR3 is CATSDPTGTSGRNTGELFF. The CDR3 DNA is TGTGCCACCAGTGATCCGACCGGGACTAGCGGGAGGAACACCGGGGAGCTGTTTTTT.